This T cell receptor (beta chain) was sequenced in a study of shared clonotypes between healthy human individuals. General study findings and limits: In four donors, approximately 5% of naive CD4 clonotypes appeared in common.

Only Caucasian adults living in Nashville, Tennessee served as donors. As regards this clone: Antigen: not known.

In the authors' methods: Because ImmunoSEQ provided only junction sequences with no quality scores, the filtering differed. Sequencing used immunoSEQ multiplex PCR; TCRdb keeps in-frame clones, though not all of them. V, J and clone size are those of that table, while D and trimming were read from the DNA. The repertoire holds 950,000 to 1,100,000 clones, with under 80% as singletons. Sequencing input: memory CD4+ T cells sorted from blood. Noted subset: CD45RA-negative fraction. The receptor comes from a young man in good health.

The CDR3 reads CASNRPYGYTF. The CDR3 DNA sequence: TGTGCCAGCAATCGACCCTATGGCTACACCTTC. The chain has TRBV28 and TRBJ1-2; D gene ambiguous. The CDR3 has 11 residues. The V gene lost 7 bases and the J gene lost 4 bases, with 7 bases spanning the gap. Germline V gives CDR1 MDHEN, CDR2 SYDVKM.